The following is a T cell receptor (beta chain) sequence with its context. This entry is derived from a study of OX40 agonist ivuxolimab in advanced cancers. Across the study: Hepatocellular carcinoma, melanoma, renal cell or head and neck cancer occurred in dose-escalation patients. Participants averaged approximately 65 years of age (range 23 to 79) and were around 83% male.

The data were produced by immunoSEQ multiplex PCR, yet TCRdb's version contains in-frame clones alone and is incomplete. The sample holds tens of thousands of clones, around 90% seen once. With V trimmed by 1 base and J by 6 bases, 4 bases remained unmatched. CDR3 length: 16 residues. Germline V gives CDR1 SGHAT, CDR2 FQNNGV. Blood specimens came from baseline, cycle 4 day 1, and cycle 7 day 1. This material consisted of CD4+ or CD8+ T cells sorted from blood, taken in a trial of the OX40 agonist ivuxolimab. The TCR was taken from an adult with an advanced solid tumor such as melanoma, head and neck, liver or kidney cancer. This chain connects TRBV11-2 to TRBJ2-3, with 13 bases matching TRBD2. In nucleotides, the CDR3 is TGTGCCAGCAGCTTAGCAAGGACTAGCGGGAGTGATACGCAGTATTTT. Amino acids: CASSLARTSGSDTQYF.